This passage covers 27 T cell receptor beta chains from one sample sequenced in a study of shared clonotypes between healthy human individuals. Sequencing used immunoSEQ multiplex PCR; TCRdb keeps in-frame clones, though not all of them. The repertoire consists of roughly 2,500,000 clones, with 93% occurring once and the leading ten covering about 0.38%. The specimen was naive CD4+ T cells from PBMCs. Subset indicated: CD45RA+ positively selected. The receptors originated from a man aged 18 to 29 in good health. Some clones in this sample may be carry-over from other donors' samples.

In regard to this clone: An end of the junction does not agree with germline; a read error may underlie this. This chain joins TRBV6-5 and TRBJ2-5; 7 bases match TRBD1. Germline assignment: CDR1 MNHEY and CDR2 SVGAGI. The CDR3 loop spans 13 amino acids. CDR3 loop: CASRRQGSTLLNF. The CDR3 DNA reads TGTGCCAGCAGAAGACAGGGTTCCACGTTATTGAACTTC.

The CDR3 DNA reads TGTGCCAGCTCTTCGAGGGGGCAGAACACTGAAGCTTTCTTT. This sequence encodes CASSSRGQNTEAFF. V and J are TRBV27 and TRBJ1-1, with TRBD1 matching 7 bases. The CDR3 totals 14 residues. Germline V lookup: CDR1 MNHEY, CDR2 SMNVEV (reference sequence). V was pared by 8 bases and J by 1 base, with 7 bases of the junction left unmatched.

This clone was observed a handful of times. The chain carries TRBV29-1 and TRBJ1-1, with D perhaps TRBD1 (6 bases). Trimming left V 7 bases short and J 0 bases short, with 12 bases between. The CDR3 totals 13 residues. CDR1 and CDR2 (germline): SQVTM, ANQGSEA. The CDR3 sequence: CSGWTVMNTEAFF. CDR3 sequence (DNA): TGCAGCGGATGGACAGTTATGAACACTGAAGCTTTCTTT. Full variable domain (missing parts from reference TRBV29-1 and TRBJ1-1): SAVISQKPSRDICQRGTSLTIQCQVDSQVTMMFWYRQQPGQSLTLIATANQGSEATYESGFVIDKFPISRPNLTFSTLTVSNMSPEDSSIYLCSGWTVMNTEAFFGQGTRLTVV.

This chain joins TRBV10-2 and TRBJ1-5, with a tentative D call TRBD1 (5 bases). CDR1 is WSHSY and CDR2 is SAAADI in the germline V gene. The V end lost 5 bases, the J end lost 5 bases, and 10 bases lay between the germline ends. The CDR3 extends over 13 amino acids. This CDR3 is CASSPNRYQPQHF. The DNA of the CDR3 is TGCGCCAGCAGTCCAAACAGGTATCAGCCCCAGCATTTT.

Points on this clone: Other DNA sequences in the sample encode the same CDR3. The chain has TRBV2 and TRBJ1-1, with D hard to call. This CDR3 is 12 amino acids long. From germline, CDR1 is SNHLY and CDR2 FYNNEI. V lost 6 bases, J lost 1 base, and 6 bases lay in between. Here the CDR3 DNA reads TGTGCCAGCAGCGCAGAGAACACTGAAGCTTTCTTT. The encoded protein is CASSAENTEAFF.

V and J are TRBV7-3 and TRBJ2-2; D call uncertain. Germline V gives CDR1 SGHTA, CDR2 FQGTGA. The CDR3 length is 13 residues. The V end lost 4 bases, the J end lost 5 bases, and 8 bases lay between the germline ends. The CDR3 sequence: CASSSRPTGELFF. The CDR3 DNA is TGTGCCAGCAGCTCCAGGCCGACCGGGGAGCTGTTTTTT.

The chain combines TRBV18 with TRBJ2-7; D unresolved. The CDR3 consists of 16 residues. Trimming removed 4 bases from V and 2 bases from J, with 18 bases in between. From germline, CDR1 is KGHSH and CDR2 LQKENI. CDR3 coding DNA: TGTGCCAGCTCACGCCTCCTTGGAGCCGGGCCCTACGAGCAGTACTTC. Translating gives CASSRLLGAGPYEQYF.

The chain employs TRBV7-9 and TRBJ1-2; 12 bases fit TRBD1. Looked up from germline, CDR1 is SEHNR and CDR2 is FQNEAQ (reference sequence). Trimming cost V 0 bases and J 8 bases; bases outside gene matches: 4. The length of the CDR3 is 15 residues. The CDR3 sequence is CASSLAGTGGWGYTF. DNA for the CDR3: TGTGCCAGCAGCTTAGCGGGGACAGGGGGCTGGGGCTACACCTTC.

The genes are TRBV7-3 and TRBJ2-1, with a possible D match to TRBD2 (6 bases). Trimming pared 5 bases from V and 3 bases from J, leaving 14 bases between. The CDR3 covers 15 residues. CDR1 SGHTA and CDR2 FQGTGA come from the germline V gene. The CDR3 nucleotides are TGTGCCAGCAGCCCGATCTGGCGGGGCTACAATGAGCAGTTCTTC. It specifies CASSPIWRGYNEQFF.

The CDR3 DNA reads TGCAGCGTTGACGCCCCGGGGGGCAACATTCAGTACTTC. Protein: CSVDAPGGNIQYF. This chain joins TRBV29-1 and TRBJ2-4; maybe TRBD2 (7 bases). Trimming stripped 3 bases from V and 7 bases from J, with 13 bases between. Germline V CDR1 and CDR2: SQVTM, ANQGSEA. This CDR3 comprises 13 residues.

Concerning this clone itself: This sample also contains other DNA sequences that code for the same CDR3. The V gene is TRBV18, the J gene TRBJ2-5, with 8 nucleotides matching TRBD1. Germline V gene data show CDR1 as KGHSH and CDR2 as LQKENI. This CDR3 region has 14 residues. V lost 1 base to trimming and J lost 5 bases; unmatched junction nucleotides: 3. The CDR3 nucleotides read TGTGCCAGCTCACCACGGACAGGGCAGGAGACCCAGTACTTC. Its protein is CASSPRTGQETQYF.

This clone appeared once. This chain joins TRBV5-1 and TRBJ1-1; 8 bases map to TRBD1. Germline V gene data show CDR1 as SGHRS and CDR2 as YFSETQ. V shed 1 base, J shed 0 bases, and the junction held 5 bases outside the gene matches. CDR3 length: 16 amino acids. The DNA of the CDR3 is TGCGCCAGCAGCTTGCTGACAGGGGCCATGAACACTGAAGCTTTCTTT. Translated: CASSLLTGAMNTEAFF.

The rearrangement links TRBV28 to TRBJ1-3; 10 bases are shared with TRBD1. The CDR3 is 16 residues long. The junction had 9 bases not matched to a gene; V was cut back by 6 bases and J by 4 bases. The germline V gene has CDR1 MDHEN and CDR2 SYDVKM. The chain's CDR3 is CASSPLGQGRGNTIYF. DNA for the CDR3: TGTGCCAGCAGCCCCCTGGGACAGGGGAGAGGAAACACCATATATTTT.

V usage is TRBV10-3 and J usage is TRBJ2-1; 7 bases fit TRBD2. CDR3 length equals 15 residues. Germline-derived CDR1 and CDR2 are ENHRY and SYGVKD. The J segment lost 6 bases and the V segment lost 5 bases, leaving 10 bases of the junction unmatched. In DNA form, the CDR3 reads TGTGCCATCAGTCAAGCGGGAAACCTTCTCAATGAGCAGTTCTTC. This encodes CAISQAGNLLNEQFF.

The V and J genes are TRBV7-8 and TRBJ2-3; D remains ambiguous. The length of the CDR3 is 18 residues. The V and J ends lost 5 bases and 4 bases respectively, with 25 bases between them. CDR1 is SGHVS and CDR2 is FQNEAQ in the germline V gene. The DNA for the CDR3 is TGTGCCAGCAGCCTAAATACGGTCTTTCGAAACCCCCCAGATACGCAGTATTTT. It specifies CASSLNTVFRNPPDTQYF.

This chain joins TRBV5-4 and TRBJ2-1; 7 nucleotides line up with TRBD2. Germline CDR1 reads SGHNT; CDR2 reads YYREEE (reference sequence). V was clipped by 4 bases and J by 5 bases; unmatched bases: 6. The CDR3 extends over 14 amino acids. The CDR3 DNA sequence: TGTGCCAGCAGCCAAGGACTAGACGACAATGAGCAGTTCTTC. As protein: CASSQGLDDNEQFF.

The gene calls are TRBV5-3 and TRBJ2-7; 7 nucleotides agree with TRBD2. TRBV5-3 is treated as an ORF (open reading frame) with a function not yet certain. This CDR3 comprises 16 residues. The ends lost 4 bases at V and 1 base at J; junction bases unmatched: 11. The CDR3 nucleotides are TGTGCCAGAAGCGCGCCGGGGGAGGGCCCGTCCTACGAGCAGTACTTC. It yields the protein CARSAPGEGPSYEQYF.

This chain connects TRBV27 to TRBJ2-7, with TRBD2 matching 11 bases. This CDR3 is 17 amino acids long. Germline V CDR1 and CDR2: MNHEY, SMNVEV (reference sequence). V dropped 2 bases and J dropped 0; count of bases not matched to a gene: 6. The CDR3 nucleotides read TGTGCCAGCAGTTTAGGGCTAGCGGGAGGAACCTCCTACGAGCAGTACTTC. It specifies CASSLGLAGGTSYEQYF.

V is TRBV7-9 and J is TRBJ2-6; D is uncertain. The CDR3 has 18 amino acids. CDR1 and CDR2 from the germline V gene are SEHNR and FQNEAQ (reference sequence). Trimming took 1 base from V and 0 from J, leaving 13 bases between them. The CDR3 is CASSLGWGPNSGANVLTF. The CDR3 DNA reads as TGTGCCAGCAGCTTAGGGTGGGGTCCGAACTCTGGGGCCAACGTCCTGACTTTC. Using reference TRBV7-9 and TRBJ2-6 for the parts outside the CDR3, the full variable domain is DTGVSQNPRHKITKRGQNVTFRCDPISEHNRLYWYRQTLGQGPEFLTYFQNEAQLEKSRLLSDRFSAERPKGSFSTLEIQRTEQGDSAMYLCASSLGWGPNSGANVLTFGAGSRLTVL.

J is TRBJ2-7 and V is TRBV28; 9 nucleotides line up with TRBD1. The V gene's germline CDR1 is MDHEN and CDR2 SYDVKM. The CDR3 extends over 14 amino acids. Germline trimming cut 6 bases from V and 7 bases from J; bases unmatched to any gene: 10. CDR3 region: CASSLTDRGGEQYF. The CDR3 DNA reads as TGTGCCAGCAGCCTAACGGACAGGGGTGGAGAGCAGTACTTC.

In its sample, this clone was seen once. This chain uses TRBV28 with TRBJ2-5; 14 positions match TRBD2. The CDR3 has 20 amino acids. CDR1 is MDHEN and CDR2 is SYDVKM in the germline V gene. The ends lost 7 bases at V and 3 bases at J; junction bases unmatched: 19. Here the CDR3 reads CASNHRGWRTSGRREETQYF. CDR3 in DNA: TGTGCCAGCAATCACAGGGGGTGGCGGACTAGCGGGAGGCGGGAAGAGACCCAGTACTTC.

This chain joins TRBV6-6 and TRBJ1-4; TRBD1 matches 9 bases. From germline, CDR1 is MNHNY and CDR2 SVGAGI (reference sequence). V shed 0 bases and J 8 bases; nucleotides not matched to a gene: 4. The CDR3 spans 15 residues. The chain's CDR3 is CASSYSGTGSEKLFF. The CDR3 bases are TGTGCCAGCAGTTACTCCGGGACAGGGAGCGAAAAACTGTTTTTT.

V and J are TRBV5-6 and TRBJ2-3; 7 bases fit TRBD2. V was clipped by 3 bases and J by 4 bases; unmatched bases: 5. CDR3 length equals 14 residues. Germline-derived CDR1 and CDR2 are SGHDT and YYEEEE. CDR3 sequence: CASSSPREADTQYF. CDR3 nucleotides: TGTGCCAGCAGCTCCCCCCGGGAGGCAGATACGCAGTATTTT. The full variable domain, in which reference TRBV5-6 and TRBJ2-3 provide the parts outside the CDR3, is DAGVTQSPTHLIKTRGQQVTLRCSPKSGHDTVSWYQQALGQGPQFIFQYYEEEERQRGNFPDRFSGHQFPNYSSELNVNALLLGDSALYLCASSSPREADTQYFGPGTRLTVL.

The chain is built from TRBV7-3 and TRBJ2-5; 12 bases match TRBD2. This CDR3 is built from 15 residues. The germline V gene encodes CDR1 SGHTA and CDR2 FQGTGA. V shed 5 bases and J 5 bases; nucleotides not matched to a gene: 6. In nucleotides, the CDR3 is TGTGCCAGCAGCCTCCTAGCGGGAGGGGAGGAGACCCAGTACTTC. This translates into CASSLLAGGEETQYF.

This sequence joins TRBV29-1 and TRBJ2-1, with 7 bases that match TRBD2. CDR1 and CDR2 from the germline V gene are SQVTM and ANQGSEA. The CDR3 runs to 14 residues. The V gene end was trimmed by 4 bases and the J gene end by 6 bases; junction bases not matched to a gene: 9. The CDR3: CSVAGGSGPNEQFF. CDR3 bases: TGCAGCGTTGCGGGCGGGAGTGGGCCCAATGAGCAGTTCTTC.

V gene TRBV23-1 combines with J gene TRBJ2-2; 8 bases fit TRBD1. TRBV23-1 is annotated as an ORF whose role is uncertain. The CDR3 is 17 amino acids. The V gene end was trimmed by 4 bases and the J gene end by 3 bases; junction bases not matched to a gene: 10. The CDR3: CASSPSPGQGDTGELFF. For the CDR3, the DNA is TGCGCCAGCAGTCCATCCCCTGGACAGGGCGACACCGGGGAGCTGTTTTTT.

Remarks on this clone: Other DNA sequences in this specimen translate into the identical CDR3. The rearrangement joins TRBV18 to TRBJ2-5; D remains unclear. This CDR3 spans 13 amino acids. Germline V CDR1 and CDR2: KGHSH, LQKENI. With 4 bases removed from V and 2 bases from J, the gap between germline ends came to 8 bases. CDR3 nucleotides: TGTGCCAGCTCACTCGATCGACAAGAGACCCAGTACTTC. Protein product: CASSLDRQETQYF.